This T cell receptor (beta chain) was recorded in a study of blood T cell repertoires in COVID-19. Turning to the study itself: Donors in the United States, Italy and Spain gave samples during acute or convalescent COVID-19. The cDNA or gDNA used as material had been derived from T cells, B-cell-depleted T cells, or PBMCs.

V was clipped by 3 bases and J by 4 bases, with 7 bases between them. Germline CDR1 and CDR2: LGHDT and YNNKEL (reference sequence). This CDR3 comprises 13 residues. TCRdb's copy holds only in-frame clones and misses some; the assay was immunoSEQ multiplex PCR. The data show roughly 210,000 clones, roughly nine tenths seen once. The TCR sequence derives from a man between 65 and 85 years old with acute or convalescent COVID-19. The sequenced sample was peripheral blood. The rearrangement joins TRBV3-1 (or the pseudogene TRBV3-2) to TRBJ1-3; maybe TRBD1 (5 bases). The CDR3 nucleotides read TGTGCCAGCAGCCAGACAGAAGGAAACACCATATATTTT. Encoded protein: CASSQTEGNTIYF.